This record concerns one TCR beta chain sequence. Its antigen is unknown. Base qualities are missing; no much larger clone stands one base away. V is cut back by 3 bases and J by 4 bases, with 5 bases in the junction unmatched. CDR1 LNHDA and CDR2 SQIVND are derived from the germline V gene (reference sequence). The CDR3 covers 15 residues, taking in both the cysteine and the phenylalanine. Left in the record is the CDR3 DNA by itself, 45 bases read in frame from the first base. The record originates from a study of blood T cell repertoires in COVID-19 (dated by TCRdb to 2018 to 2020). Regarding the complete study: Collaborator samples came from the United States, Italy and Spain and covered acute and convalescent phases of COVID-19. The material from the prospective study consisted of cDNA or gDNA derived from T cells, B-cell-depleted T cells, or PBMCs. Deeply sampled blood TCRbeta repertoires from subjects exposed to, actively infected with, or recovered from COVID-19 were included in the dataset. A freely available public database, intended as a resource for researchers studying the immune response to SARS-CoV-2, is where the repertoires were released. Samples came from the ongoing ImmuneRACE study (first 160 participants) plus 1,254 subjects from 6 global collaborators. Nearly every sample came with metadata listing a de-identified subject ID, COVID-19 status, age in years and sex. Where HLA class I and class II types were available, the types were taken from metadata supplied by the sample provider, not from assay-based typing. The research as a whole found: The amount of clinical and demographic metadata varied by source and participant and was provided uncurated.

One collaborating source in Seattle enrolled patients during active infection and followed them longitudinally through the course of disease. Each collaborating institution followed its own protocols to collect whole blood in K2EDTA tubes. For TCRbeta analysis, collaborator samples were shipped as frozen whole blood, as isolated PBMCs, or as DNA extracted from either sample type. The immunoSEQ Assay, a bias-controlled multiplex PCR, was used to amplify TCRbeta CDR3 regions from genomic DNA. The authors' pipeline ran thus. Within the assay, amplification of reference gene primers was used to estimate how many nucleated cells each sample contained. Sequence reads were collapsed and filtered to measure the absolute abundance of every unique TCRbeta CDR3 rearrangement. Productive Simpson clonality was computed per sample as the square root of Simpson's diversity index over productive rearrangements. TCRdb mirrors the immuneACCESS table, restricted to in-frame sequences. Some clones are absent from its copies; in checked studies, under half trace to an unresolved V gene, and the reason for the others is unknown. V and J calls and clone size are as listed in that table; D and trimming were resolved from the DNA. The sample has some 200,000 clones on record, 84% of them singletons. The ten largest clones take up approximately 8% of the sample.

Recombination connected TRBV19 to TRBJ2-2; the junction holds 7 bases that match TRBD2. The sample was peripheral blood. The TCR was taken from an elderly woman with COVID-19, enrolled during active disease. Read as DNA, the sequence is TGTGCCAGTAGTATCTTGTCGGGGGGCACCGGGGAGCTGTTTTTT. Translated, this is CASSILSGGTGELFF.